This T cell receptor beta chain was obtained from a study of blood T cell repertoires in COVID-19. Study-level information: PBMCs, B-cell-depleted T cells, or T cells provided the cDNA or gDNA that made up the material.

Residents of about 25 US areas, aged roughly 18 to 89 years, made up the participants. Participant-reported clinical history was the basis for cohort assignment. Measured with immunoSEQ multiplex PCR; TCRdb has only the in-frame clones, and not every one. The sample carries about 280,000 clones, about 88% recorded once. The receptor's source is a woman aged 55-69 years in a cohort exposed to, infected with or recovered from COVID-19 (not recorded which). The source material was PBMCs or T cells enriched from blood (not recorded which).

CDR3 protein: CASSPRLAGNYNEQFF. CDR3 in DNA: TGTGCCAGCAGCCCAAGACTAGCGGGGAACTACAATGAGCAGTTCTTC. The V call is TRBV5-8, the J call TRBJ2-1, with 11 bases fitting TRBD2. The CDR3 loop spans 16 amino acids. Germline assignment: CDR1 SGHTS and CDR2 YDEGEE. J gave up 3 bases and V 4 bases, and 6 bases lay outside the gene matches.